These 7 T cell receptor beta chains came from one sample sequenced in a study of blood T cell repertoires in COVID-19 (dated by TCRdb to 2020 to 2022). Library preparation used the immunoSEQ multiplex PCR assay. In TCRdb, the immuneACCESS table is reduced to in-frame sequences with V and J assigned. These tables do not hold every clone; where another copy was compared, an unresolved V gene accounts for under half, and the others remain unexplained. This sample lists 100,000 or so clones; around 87% were detected once. In total, the top ten clones hold approximately 10% of the sample. Sequencing was carried out using peripheral blood. Receptor source: a young woman with acute or convalescent COVID-19.

This chain connects TRBV25-1 to TRBJ1-6, with unresolved D. V was trimmed by 1 base and J by 8 bases, leaving 12 bases between them. The CDR3 runs to 15 residues. CDR1 and CDR2 (germline): MGHDK, SYGVNS. The CDR3 region is CASSESNPGHSPLHF. The CDR3 nucleotides are TGTGCCAGCAGTGAATCGAATCCTGGGCATTCACCCCTCCACTTT.

V and J are TRBV5-1 and TRBJ1-6, with D possibly matching TRBD1 (5 bases). The germline V gene has CDR1 SGHRS and CDR2 YFSETQ. Trimming removed 0 bases at V and 5 bases at J, with 12 bases between. The CDR3 totals 16 residues. This CDR3 reads CASSLEGVSDNSPLHF. The CDR3 DNA reads as TGCGCCAGCAGCTTGGAAGGGGTCTCGGATAATTCACCCCTCCACTTT.

This sequence joins TRBV28 and TRBJ2-5, with D tentatively TRBD2 (6 bases). The CDR3 has 15 residues. CDR1 and CDR2 (germline): MDHEN, SYDVKM. V shed 3 bases and J shed 4 bases, with 15 bases lying between them. The CDR3, as DNA: TGTGCCAGCAGTTTTCCGCGAAGCGGGCGAGAGACCCAGTACTTC. Protein sequence: CASSFPRSGRETQYF. Based on the CDR3 plus reference TRBV28 and TRBJ2-5, the full variable domain is DVKVTQSSRYLVKRTGEKVFLECVQDMDHENMFWYRQDPGLGLRLIYFSYDVKMKEKGDIPEGYSVSREKKERFSLILESASTNQTSMYLCASSFPRSGRETQYFGPGTRLLVL.

Here the CDR3 reads CASSLDGEENQPQHF. The CDR3, as DNA: TGTGCCAGCAGCTTGGACGGGGAAGAAAATCAGCCCCAGCATTTT. The chain has TRBV5-6 and TRBJ1-5; D unclear. This CDR3 comprises 15 residues. Trimming shortened V by 0 bases and J by 4 bases, and 11 bases separated the two germline ends. Germline assignment: CDR1 SGHDT and CDR2 YYEEEE.

This chain connects TRBV7-9 to TRBJ1-6; TRBD1 is a possible D gene (5 bases). Germline V CDR1 and CDR2: SEHNR, FQNEAQ (reference sequence). V lost 5 bases, J lost 9 bases, and 5 bases lay in between. This CDR3 has 11 residues. The CDR3 DNA sequence: TGTGCCAGCAGCGACAGTTCACCCCTCCACTTT. This encodes CASSDSSPLHF.

V and J are TRBV18 and TRBJ1-2; D is perhaps TRBD1 (6 bases). CDR3 length equals 13 residues. Trimming removed 2 bases at V and 3 bases at J, with 7 bases between. Germline values: CDR1 KGHSH, CDR2 LQKENI. In nucleotides, the CDR3 is TGTGCCAGCTCACCAAGACAGGACTATGGCTACACCTTC. The encoded protein is CASSPRQDYGYTF. Based on the CDR3 plus reference TRBV18 and TRBJ1-2, the full variable domain is NAGVMQNPRHLVRRRGQEARLRCSPMKGHSHVYWYRQLPEEGLKFMVYLQKENIIDESGMPKERFSAEFPKEGPSILRIQQVVRGDSAAYFCASSPRQDYGYTFGSGTRLTVV.

The chain links TRBV28 to TRBJ2-7; 8 bases align to TRBD1. CDR3 length equals 14 residues. J gave up 4 bases and V 5 bases, and 7 bases lay outside the gene matches. The germline gives CDR1 MDHEN, CDR2 SYDVKM. CDR3 in amino acids: CASSPWTGSYEQYF. CDR3 nucleotides: TGTGCCAGCAGTCCGTGGACAGGGAGTTACGAGCAGTACTTC.